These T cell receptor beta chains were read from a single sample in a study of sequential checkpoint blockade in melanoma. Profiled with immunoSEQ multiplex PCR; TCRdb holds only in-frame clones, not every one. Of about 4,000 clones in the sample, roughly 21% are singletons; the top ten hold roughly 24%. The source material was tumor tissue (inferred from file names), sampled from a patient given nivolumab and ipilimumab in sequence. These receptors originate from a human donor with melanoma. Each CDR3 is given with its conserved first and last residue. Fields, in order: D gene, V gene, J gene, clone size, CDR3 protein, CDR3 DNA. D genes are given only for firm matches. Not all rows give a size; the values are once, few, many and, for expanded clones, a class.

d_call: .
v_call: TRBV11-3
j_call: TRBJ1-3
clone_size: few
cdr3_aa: CASSLVGTSGNTIYF
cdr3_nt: TGTGCCAGCAGCTTAGTTGGGACCTCTGGAAACACCATATATTTT

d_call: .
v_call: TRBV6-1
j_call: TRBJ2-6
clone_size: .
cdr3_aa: CASSEAPKGTAGANVLTF
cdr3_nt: TGTGCCAGCAGTGAAGCACCTAAAGGGACGGCTGGGGCCAACGTCCTGACTTTC

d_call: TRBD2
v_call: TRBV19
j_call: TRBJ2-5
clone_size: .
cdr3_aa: CASTSGGHQETQYF
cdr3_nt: TGTGCCAGTACTAGCGGGGGTCACCAAGAGACCCAGTACTTC

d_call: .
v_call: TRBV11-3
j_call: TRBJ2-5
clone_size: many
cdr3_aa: CASSFRGLYQETQYF
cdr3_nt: TGTGCCAGCAGCTTCAGGGGCCTGTACCAAGAGACCCAGTACTTC

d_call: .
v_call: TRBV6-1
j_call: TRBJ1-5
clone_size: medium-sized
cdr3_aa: CASSEGVDPKQPQHF
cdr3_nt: TGTGCCAGCAGTGAAGGGGTGGACCCTAAGCAGCCCCAGCATTTT

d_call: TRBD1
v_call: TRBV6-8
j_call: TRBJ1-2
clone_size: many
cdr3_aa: CASSPFGQGYNYGYTF
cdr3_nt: TGTGCCAGCAGTCCTTTCGGACAGGGATATAACTATGGCTACACCTTC

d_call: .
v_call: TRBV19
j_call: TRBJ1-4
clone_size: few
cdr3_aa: CASSQRVGGNEKLFF
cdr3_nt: TGTGCCAGTAGCCAAAGAGTGGGGGGAAATGAAAAACTGTTTTTT

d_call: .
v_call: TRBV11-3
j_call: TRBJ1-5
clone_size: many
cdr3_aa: CASSPAAGGQLGNNQPQHF
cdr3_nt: TGTGCCAGCAGCCCAGCCGCCGGAGGACAGCTGGGCAACAATCAGCCCCAGCATTTT

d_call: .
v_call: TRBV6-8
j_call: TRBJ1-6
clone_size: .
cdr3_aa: CASSDRSISPLHF
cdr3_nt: TGTGCCAGCAGTGACAGATCAATTTCACCCCTCCACTTT

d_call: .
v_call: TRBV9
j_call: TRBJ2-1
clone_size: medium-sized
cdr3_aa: CASSSGDNEQFF
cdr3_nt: TGTGCCAGCAGCTCGGGGGACAATGAGCAGTTCTTC

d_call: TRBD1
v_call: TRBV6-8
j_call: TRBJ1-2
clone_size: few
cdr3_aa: CASSSGGGSYGYTF
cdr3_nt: TGTGCCAGCAGTTCAGGGGGCGGGAGTTATGGCTACACCTTC

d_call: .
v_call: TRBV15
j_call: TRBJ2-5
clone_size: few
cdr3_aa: CATSREGGGQETQYF
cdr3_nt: TGTGCCACCAGCAGAGAGGGCGGAGGACAAGAGACCCAGTACTTC

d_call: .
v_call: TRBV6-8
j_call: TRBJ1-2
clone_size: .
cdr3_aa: CASSPPGIDGYTF
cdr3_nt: TGTGCCAGCAGCCCCCCAGGCATCGACGGCTACACCTTC